These T cell receptor beta chains were read from a single sample in a study of PD-1 blockade in mismatch repair-deficient tumors. Measured with immunoSEQ multiplex PCR; TCRdb has only the in-frame clones, and not every one. This repertoire shows roughly 48,000 clones, roughly 82% found once; its top ten account for 2.5% to 4%. Sequences were derived from PBMCs, sampled before pembrolizumab treatment. Receptor source: an adult with mismatch repair-deficient cancer. The CDR3 runs from the conserved cysteine through the conserved F or W. The D gene is left open where the match is weak. Some rows have no size entry. The others give once, few or many, or a class for an expanded clone.

d_call	clone_size	v_call	j_call	cdr3_aa	cdr3_nt
.	few	TRBV6-5	TRBJ1-3	CASSYSRQGGNTIYF	TGTGCCAGCAGTTACTCGCGTCAGGGAGGAAACACCATATATTTT
TRBD2	.	TRBV4-2	TRBJ2-3	CASSQDGLAGANTQYF	TGTGCCAGCAGCCAAGATGGACTAGCGGGAGCAAATACGCAGTATTTT
TRBD1	.	TRBV19	TRBJ1-2	CASSIDQGASYGYTF	TGTGCCAGTAGTATAGATCAGGGGGCGAGCTATGGCTACACCTTC
.	.	TRBV7-6	TRBJ2-2	CASSLPSGGGTGELFF	TGTGCCAGCAGCTTACCTAGCGGAGGGGGCACCGGGGAGCTGTTTTTT
TRBD1	.	TRBV5-6	TRBJ1-5	CASSLFGQGAGQPQHF	TGTGCCAGCAGCTTGTTTGGACAGGGGGCAGGACAGCCCCAGCATTTT
TRBD2	once	TRBV5-1	TRBJ2-5	CASSALAGDRETQYF	TGCGCCAGCAGCGCCCTAGCGGGAGACAGAGAGACCCAGTACTTC
TRBD2	.	TRBV7-9	TRBJ2-1	CASSLADTSGSDEQFF	TGTGCCAGCAGCTTAGCGGACACTAGCGGGAGTGATGAGCAGTTCTTC
.	.	TRBV2	TRBJ2-2	CASSLTDTLNTGELFF	TGTGCCAGCAGCCTCACTGACACCCTAAACACCGGGGAGCTGTTTTTT
.	.	TRBV4-2	TRBJ1-5	CASSQDLDSSAPYQPQHF	TGTGCCAGCAGCCAAGACTTGGACAGCTCAGCTCCCTACCAGCCCCAGCATTTT
.	.	TRBV7-3	TRBJ1-1	CASSPGPDKAFF	TGTGCCAGCAGCCCGGGGCCGGATAAAGCTTTCTTT
.	.	TRBV19	TRBJ1-2	CASSILHRRNYGYTF	TGTGCCAGTAGTATCTTGCACCGCCGAAACTATGGCTACACCTTC
TRBD1	.	TRBV15	TRBJ1-2	CATSRGAGGGYTF	TGTGCCACCAGCAGAGGGGCAGGGGGTGGCTACACCTTC
.	.	TRBV6-1	TRBJ1-3	CASSPGSTDGNTIYF	TGTGCCAGCTCACCCGGCTCTACGGATGGAAACACCATATATTTT
.	few	TRBV20-1	TRBJ1-1	CSARGKSEAFF	TGCAGTGCTCGGGGAAAGTCTGAAGCTTTCTTT
TRBD1	.	TRBV7-6	TRBJ2-7	CASSTLPNTGDYEQYF	TGTGCCAGCAGTACCTTACCAAACACAGGGGACTACGAGCAGTACTTC
.	.	TRBV11-2	TRBJ2-1	CASSLDPRAGGAFF	TGTGCCAGCAGCTTAGATCCTCGTGCCGGGGGAGCGTTCTTC
TRBD1	.	TRBV23-1	TRBJ2-7	CASSRPQGALYYEQYF	TGCGCCAGCAGTCGACCACAGGGGGCGCTTTACTACGAGCAGTACTTC
.	.	TRBV5-1	TRBJ1-1	CASSLVTEGTEAFF	TGCGCCAGCAGCCTCGTAACAGAGGGCACTGAAGCTTTCTTT
TRBD2	once	TRBV9	TRBJ2-7	CASSAHLGSGSGYEQYF	TGTGCCAGCAGCGCGCACCTTGGTAGCGGGAGTGGGTACGAGCAGTACTTC
.	.	TRBV5-1	TRBJ2-5	CASSLGRLTQETQYF	TGCGCCAGCAGCTTAGGACGACTAACCCAAGAGACCCAGTACTTC
.	.	TRBV28	TRBJ1-3	CASSFDFSGNTIYF	TGTGCCAGCAGTTTCGACTTCTCTGGTAACACCATATATTTT
TRBD2	.	TRBV25-1	TRBJ2-4	CASRPYGTSDKNIQYF	TGTGCCAGCAGACCCTACGGGACTAGTGACAAAAACATTCAGTACTTC
.	.	TRBV7-9	TRBJ2-5	CASSLAQGRETQYF	TGTGCCAGCAGCTTAGCCCAGGGGAGGGAGACCCAGTACTTC
TRBD2	.	TRBV7-2	TRBJ2-1	CASSLGGTTYEQFF	TGTGCCAGCAGCTTAGGAGGGACTACCTATGAGCAGTTCTTC
TRBD2	.	TRBV2	TRBJ2-5	CASKKAGEAETQYF	TGTGCCAGCAAGAAGGCGGGAGAAGCAGAGACCCAGTACTTC
.	.	TRBV15	TRBJ2-1	CATSRGNYNEQFF	TGTGCCACCAGCAGAGGAAACTACAATGAGCAGTTCTTC
TRBD1	.	TRBV6-1	TRBJ1-4	CASRSTGGSSNFF	TGTGCCAGCAGATCGACAGGGGGCTCGAGTAACTTTTTT
TRBD2	.	TRBV30	TRBJ2-1	CAWSEGLAGDTYNEQFF	TGTGCCTGGAGTGAGGGACTAGCGGGAGATACGTACAATGAGCAGTTCTTC
TRBD2	few	TRBV27	TRBJ2-7	CASSSSAGGPGEQYF	TGTGCCAGCAGCTCCTCAGCGGGAGGGCCGGGGGAGCAGTACTTC
.	.	TRBV7-6	TRBJ2-3	CASSLTGDYTDTQYF	TGTGCCAGCAGCCTAACAGGGGACTACACAGATACGCAGTATTTT
.	once	TRBV5-1	TRBJ1-1	CASSLAAGAYTEAFF	TGCGCCAGCAGCTTGGCCGCGGGGGCATACACTGAAGCTTTCTTT
.	.	TRBV30	TRBJ2-6	CAWNPLGSGANVLTF	TGTGCCTGGAATCCGTTAGGGTCTGGGGCCAACGTCCTGACTTTC
.	few	TRBV19	TRBJ1-1	CASSHDGFTEAFF	TGTGCCAGTAGCCACGACGGGTTCACTGAAGCTTTCTTT
.	.	TRBV6-1	TRBJ1-5	CASSEKVSNQPQHF	TGTGCCAGCAGTGAAAAAGTGTCTAATCAGCCCCAGCATTTT
.	.	TRBV7-9	TRBJ1-2	CASSLKVNYGYTF	TGTGCCAGCAGCTTGAAGGTTAACTATGGCTACACCTTC
.	.	TRBV29-1	TRBJ2-4	CSGLRGTIQYF	TGCAGCGGTCTTCGGGGCACCATTCAGTACTTC
TRBD1	.	TRBV6-1	TRBJ2-7	CASSLTGDYEQYF	TGTGCCAGCAGTCTCACAGGGGACTACGAGCAGTACTTC
TRBD2	.	TRBV29-1	TRBJ2-1	CSVEEVGRLAGTYNEQFF	TGCAGCGTTGAAGAGGTCGGGCGACTAGCGGGAACCTACAATGAGCAGTTCTTC
TRBD1	.	TRBV6-1	TRBJ1-2	CASRETGTGGVDGYTF	TGTGCCAGCAGAGAAACCGGGACAGGGGGCGTCGATGGCTACACCTTC
.	.	TRBV7-3	TRBJ1-2	CASSPGGTYGYTF	TGTGCCAGCAGCCCCGGCGGGACCTATGGCTACACCTTC
TRBD2	.	TRBV5-1	TRBJ2-3	CASGSENSGSTDTQYF	TGCGCCAGCGGCTCTGAAAATAGCGGGAGCACGGATACGCAGTATTTT
TRBD2	.	TRBV4-1	TRBJ2-7	CASSQDLGGYWYEQYF	TGCGCCAGCAGCCAAGATTTGGGGGGGTATTGGTACGAGCAGTACTTC
.	.	TRBV4-2	TRBJ2-1	CASSQEAIAYNEQFF	TGTGCCAGCAGCCAAGAGGCCATAGCCTACAATGAGCAGTTCTTC
.	.	TRBV5-1	TRBJ2-1	CASSLRLNAYNEQFF	TGCGCCAGCAGCTTACGACTGAACGCCTACAATGAGCAGTTCTTC
.	.	TRBV18	TRBJ1-2	CASSQGIGEGYTF	TGTGCCAGCTCCCAGGGCATTGGCGAGGGCTACACCTTC
.	few	TRBV5-1	TRBJ2-7	CASSLLIWDYEQYF	TGCGCCAGCAGCTTATTAATTTGGGACTACGAGCAGTACTTC
.	few	TRBV30	TRBJ2-7	CAHKGSYEQYF	TGTGCCCACAAAGGTTCCTACGAGCAGTACTTC
.	.	TRBV9	TRBJ2-6	CASSVASRSGANVLTF	TGTGCCAGCAGCGTAGCTAGCCGCTCTGGGGCCAACGTCCTGACTTTC
TRBD1	.	TRBV29-1	TRBJ1-1	CSVETGVDTEAFF	TGCAGCGTTGAGACAGGGGTTGACACTGAAGCTTTCTTT
TRBD1	.	TRBV4-1	TRBJ1-4	CASSQPQGAYEKLFF	TGCGCCAGCAGCCAACCACAGGGGGCTTATGAAAAACTGTTTTTT
.	medium-sized	TRBV14	TRBJ1-2	CASSQFDRHGYTF	TGTGCCAGCAGCCAGTTTGACAGGCACGGCTACACCTTC